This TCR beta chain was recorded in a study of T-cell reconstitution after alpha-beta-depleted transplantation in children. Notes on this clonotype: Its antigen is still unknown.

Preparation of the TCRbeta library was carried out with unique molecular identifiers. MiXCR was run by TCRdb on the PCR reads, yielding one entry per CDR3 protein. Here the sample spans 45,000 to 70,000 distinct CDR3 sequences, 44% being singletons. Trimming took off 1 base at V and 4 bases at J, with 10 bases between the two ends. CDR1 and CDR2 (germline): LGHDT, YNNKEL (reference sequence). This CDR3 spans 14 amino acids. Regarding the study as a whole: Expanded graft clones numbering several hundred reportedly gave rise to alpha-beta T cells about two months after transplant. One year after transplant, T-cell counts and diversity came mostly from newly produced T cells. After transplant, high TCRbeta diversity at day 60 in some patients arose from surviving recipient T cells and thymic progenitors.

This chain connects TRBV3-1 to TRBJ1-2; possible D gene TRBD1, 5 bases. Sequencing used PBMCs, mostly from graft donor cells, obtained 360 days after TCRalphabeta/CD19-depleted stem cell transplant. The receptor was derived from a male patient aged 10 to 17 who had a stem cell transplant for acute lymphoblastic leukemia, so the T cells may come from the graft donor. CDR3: CASSQVGGFYGYTF. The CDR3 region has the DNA TGTGCCAGCAGCCAAGTTGGGGGGTTCTATGGCTACACCTTC.